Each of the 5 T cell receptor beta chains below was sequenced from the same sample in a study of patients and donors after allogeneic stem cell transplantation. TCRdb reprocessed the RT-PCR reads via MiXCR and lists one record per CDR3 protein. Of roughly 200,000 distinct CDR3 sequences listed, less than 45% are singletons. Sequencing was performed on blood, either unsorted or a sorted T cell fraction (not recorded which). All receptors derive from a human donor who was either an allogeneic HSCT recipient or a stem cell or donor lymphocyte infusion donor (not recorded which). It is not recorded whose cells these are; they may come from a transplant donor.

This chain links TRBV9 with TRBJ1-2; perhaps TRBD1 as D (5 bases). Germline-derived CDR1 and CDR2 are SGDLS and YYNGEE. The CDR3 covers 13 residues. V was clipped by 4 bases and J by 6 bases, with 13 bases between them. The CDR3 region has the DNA TGTGCCAGCAGCTCCGGGGCACCGGATGGCTACACCTTC. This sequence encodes CASSSGAPDGYTF.

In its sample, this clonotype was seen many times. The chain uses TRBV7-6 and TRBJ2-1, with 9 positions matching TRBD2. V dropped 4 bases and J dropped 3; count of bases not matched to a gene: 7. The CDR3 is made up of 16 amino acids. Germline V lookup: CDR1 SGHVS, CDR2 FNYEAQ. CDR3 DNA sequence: TGTGCCAGCAGCTCCTTGGCTAGCGGGGTCTACAATGAGCAGTTCTTC. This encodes CASSSLASGVYNEQFF.

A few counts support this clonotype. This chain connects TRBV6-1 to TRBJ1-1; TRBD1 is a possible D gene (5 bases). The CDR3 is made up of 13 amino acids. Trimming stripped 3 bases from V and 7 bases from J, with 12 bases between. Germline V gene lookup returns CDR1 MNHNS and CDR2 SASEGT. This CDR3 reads CASSDSGHFEAFF. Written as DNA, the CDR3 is TGTGCCAGCAGTGATAGCGGACACTTTGAAGCTTTCTTT.

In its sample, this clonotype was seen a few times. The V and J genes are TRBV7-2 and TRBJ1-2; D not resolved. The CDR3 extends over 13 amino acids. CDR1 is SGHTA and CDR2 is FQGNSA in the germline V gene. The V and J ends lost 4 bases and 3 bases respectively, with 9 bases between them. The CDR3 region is CASSWRGDYGYTF. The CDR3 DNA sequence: TGTGCCAGCAGCTGGAGAGGTGACTATGGCTACACCTTC.

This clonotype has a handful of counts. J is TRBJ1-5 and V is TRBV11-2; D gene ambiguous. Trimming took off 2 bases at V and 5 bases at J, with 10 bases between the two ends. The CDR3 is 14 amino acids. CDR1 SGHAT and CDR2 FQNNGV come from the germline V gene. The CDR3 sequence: CASSLYPGDQPQHF. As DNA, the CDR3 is TGTGCCAGCAGCTTATATCCCGGGGATCAGCCCCAGCATTTT.